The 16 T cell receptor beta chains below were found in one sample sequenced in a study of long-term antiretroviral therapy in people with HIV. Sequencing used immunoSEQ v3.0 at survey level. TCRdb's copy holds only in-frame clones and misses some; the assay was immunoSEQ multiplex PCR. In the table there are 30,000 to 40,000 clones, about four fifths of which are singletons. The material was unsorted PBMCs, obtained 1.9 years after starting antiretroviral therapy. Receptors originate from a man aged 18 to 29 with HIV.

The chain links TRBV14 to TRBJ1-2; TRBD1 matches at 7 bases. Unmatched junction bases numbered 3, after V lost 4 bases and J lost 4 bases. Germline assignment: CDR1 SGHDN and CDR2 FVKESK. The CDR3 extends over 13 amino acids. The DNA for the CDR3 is TGTGCCAGCAGCCTGGGACAGCTCTATGGCTACACCTTC. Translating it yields CASSLGQLYGYTF. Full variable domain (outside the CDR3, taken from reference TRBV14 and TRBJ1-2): EAGVTQFPSHSVIEKGQTVTLRCDPISGHDNLYWYRRVMGKEIKFLLHFVKESKQDESGMPNNRFLAERTGGTYSTLKVQPAELEDSGVYFCASSLGQLYGYTFGSGTRLTVV.

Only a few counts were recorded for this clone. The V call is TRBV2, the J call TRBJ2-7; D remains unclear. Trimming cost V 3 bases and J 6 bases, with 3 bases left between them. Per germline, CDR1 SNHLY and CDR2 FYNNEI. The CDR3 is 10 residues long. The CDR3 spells CASSDIEQYF. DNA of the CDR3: TGTGCCAGCAGTGATATCGAGCAGTACTTC.

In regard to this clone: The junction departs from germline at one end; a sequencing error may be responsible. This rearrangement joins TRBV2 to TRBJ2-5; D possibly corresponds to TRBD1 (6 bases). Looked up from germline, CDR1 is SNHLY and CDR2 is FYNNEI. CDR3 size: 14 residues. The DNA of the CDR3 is TGTGCCACCAGTCTAACAGGGTTCCTAGAGACCCAGTACTTC. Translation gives CATSLTGFLETQYF.

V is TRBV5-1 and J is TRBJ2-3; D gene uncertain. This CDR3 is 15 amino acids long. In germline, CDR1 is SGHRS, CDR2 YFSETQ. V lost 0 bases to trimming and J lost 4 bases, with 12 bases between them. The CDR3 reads CASSLALQKADTQYF. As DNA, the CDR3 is TGCGCCAGCAGCTTGGCGCTTCAAAAGGCAGATACGCAGTATTTT.

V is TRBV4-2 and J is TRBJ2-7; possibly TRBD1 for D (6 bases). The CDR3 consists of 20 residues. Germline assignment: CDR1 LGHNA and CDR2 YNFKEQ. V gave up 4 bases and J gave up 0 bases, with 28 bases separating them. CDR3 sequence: CASSPKEVGSGAFASYEQYF. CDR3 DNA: TGTGCCAGCAGCCCTAAGGAGGTTGGATCAGGGGCTTTTGCCTCCTACGAGCAGTACTTC.

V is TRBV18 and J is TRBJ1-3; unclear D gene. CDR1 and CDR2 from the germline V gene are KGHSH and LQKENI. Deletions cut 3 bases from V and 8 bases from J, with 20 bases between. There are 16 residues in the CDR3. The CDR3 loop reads CASSPTFGQNLDTIYF. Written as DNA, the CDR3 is TGTGCCAGCTCACCCACCTTCGGGCAGAACCTTGACACCATATATTTT.

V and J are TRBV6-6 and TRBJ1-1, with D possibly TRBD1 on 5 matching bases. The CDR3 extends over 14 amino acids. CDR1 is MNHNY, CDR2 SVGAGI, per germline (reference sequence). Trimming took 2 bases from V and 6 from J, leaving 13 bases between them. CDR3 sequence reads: CASSYAVGRPEAFF. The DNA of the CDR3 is TGTGCCAGCAGTTACGCGGTGGGGCGGCCTGAAGCTTTCTTT.

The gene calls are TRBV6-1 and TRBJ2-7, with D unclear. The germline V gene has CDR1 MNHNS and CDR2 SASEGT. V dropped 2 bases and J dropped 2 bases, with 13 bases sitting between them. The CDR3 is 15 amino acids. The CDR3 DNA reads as TGTGCCAGCAGTGAAACTCTTGGCCAGACCTACGAGCAGTACGTC. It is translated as CASSETLGQTYEQYV.

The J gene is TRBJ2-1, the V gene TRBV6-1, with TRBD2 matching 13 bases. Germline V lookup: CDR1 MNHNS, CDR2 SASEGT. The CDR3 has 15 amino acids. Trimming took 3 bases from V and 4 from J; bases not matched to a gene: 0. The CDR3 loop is CASSETSGGYNEQFF. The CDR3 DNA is TGTGCCAGCAGTGAGACTAGCGGGGGGTACAATGAGCAGTTCTTC.

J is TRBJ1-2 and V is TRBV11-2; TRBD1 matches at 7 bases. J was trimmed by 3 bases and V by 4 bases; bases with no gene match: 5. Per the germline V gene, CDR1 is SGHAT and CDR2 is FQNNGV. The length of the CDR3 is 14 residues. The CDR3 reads CASSSPGTDYGYTF. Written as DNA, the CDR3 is TGTGCCAGCAGCTCCCCCGGGACAGACTATGGCTACACCTTC.

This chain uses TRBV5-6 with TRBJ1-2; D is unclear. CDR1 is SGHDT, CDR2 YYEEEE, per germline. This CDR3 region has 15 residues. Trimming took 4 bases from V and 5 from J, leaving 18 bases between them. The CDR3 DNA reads TGTGCCAGCAGCCCAGAAGGACGGCAAGCTTATGGCTACACCTTC. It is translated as CASSPEGRQAYGYTF.

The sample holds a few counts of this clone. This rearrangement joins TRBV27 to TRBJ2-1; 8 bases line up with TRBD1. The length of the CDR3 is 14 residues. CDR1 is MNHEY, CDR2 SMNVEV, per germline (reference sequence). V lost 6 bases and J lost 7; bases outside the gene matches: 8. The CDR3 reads CASRGQGLLNEQFF. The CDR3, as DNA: TGTGCCAGCAGAGGACAGGGCCTTTTGAATGAGCAGTTCTTC.

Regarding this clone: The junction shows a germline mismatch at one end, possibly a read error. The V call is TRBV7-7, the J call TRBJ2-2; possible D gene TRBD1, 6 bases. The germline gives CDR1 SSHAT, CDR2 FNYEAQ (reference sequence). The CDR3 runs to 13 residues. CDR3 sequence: CASSPAGVGELFF. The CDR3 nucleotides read TGTGCTAGCAGCCCAGCAGGGGTCGGGGAGCTGTTTTTT.

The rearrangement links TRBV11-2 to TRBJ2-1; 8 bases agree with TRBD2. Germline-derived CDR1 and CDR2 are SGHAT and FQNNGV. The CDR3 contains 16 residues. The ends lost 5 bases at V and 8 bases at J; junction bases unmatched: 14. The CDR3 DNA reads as TGTGCCAGCAGCCCAACCTCCGGGACTAGAGGCGATGAGCAGTTCTTC. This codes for CASSPTSGTRGDEQFF.

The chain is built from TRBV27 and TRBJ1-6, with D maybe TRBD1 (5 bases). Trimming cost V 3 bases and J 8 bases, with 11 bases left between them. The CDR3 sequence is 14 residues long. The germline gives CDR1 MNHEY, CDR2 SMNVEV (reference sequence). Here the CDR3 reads CASSFSGGDSPLHF. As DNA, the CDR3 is TGTGCCAGCAGTTTTTCGGGGGGGGATTCACCCCTCCACTTT.

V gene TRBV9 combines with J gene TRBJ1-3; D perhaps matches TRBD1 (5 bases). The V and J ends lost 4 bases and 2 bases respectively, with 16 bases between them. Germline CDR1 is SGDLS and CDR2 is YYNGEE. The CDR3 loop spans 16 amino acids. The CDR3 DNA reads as TGTGCCAGCAGCCAATCCATGACGGACACTGGAAACACCATATATTTT. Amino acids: CASSQSMTDTGNTIYF.